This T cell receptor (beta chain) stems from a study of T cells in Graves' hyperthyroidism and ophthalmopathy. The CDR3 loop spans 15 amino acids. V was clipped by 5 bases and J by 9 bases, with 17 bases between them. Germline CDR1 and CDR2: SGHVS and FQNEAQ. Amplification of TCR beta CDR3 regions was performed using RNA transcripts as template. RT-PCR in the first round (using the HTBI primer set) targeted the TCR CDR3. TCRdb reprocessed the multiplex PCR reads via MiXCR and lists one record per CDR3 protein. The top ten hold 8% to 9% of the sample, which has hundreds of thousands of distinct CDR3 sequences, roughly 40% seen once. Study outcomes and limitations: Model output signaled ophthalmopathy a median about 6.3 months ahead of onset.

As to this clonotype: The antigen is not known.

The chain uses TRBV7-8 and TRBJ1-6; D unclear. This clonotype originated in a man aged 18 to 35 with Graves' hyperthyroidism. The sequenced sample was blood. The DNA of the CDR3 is TGTGCCAGCAGCCAAGAGGGTCTTGTAGTTTCACCCCTCCACTTT. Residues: CASSQEGLVVSPLHF.